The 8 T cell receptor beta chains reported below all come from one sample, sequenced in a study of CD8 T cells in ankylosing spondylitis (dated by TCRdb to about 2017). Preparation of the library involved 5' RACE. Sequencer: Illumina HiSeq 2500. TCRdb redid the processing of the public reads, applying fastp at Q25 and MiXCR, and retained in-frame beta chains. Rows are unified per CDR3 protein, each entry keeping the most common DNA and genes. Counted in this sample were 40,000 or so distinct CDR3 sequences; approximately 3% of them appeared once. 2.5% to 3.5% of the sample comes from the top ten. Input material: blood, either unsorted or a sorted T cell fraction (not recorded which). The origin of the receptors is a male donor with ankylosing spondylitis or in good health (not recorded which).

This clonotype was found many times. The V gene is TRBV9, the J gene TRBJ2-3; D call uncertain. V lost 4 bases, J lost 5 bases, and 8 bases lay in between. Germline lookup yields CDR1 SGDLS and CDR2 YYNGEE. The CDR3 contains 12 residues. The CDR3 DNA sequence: TGTGCCAGCAGCTCCCGGTTAGATACGCAGTATTTT. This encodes CASSSRLDTQYF.

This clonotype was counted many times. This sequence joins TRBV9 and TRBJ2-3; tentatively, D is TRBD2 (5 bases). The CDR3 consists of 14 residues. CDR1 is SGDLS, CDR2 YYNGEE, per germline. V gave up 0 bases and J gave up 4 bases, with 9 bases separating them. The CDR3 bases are TGTGCCAGCAGCGTAGCTAGGACTGCAGATACGCAGTATTTT. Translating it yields CASSVARTADTQYF.

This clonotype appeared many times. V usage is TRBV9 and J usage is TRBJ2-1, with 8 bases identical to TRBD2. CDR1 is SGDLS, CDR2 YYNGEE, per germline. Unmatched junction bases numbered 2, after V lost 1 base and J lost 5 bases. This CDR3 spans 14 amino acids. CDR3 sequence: CASSVFGGDNEQFF. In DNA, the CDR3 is TGTGCCAGCAGCGTATTCGGGGGGGACAATGAGCAGTTCTTC. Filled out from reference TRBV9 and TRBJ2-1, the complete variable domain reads DSGVTQTPKHLITATGQRVTLRCSPRSGDLSVYWYQQSLDQGLQFLIQYYNGEERAKGNILERFSAQQFPDLHSELNLSSLELGDSALYFCASSVFGGDNEQFFGPGTRLTVL.

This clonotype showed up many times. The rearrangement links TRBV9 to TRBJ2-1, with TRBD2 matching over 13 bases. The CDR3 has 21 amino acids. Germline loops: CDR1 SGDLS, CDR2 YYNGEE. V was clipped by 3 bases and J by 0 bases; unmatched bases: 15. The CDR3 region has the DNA TGTGCCAGCAGCGAAACATTAGCCGGACTAGCGGGAGACCTCTCCTACAATGAGCAGTTCTTC. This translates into CASSETLAGLAGDLSYNEQFF.

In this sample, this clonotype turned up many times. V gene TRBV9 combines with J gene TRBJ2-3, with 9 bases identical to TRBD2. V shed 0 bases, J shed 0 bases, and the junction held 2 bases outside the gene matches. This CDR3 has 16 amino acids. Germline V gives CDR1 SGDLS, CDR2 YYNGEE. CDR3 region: CASSVGTSASTDTQYF. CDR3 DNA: TGTGCCAGCAGCGTAGGGACTAGCGCTAGCACAGATACGCAGTATTTT.

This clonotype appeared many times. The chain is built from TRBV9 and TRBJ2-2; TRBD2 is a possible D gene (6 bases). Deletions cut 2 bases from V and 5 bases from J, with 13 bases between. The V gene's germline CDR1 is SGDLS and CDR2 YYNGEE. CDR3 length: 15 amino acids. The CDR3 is CASSVVSGFTGELFF. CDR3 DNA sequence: TGTGCCAGCAGCGTTGTTAGCGGTTTTACCGGGGAGCTGTTTTTT.

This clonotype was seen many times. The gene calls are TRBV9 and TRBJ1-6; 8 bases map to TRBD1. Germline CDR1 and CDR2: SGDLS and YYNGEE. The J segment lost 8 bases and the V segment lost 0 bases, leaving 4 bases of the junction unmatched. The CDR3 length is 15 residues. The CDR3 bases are TGTGCCAGCAGCGTAGGGGACAGGCGCGATTCACCCCTCCACTTT. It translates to CASSVGDRRDSPLHF.

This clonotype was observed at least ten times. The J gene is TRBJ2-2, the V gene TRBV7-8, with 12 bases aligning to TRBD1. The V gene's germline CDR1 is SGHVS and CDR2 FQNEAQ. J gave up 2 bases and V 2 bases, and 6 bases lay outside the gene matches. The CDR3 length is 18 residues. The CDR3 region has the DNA TGTGCCAGCAGCTTAACCCAGGGACAGGGGGCCAACACCGGGGAGCTGTTTTTT. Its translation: CASSLTQGQGANTGELFF.